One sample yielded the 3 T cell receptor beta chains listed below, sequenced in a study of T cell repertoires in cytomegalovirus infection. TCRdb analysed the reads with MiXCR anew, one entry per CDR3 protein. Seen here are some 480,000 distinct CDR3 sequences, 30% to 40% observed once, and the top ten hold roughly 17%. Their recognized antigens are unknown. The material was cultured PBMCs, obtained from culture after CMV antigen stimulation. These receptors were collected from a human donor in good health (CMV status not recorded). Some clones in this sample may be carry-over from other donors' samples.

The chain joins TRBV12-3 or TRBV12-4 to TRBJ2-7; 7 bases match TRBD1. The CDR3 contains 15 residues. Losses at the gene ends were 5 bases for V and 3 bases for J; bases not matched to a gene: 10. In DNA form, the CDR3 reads TGTGCCAGCAGTCGACCGGGACAGAAAATCTACGAGCAGTACTTC. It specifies CASSRPGQKIYEQYF.

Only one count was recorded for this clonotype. DNA for the CDR3: TGCGCCAGCAGTTGTTGCGGACTAGCGGGATTCACAGATACGCAGTATTTT. It yields the protein CASSCCGLAGFTDTQYF. The V gene is TRBV5-1, the J gene TRBJ2-3, with 12 bases fitting TRBD2. Per germline, CDR1 SGHRS and CDR2 YFSETQ. This CDR3 is 17 amino acids long. The J segment lost 2 bases and the V segment lost 5 bases, leaving 9 bases of the junction unmatched.

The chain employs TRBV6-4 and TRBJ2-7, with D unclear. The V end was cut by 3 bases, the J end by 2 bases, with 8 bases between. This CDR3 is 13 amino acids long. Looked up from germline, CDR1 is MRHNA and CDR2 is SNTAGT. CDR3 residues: CASSETATYEQYV. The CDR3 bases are TGTGCCAGCAGTGAGACGGCGACCTACGAGCAGTACGTC.